The rows below give T cell receptor beta chains drawn from one sample of a study of T-cell reconstitution after alpha-beta-depleted transplantation in children. MiXCR, run by TCRdb on the PCR reads, gives a single entry per CDR3 protein. In the table there are fewer than 750,000 distinct CDR3 sequences, 23% of which are singletons. The material was PBMCs, mostly from graft donor cells, obtained 360 days after TCRalphabeta/CD19-depleted stem cell transplant. These receptors originate from a boy in the first two years of life who had a stem cell transplant for acute myeloid leukemia, so the T cells may come from the graft donor. The CDR3 runs from the conserved cysteine through the conserved F or W. The D gene is left open where the match is weak. Where a row states a size, it is once, few, many or the class of an expanded clone; other rows omit it.

D gene,V gene,J gene,clone size,CDR3 protein,CDR3 DNA
-,TRBV9,TRBJ1-2,few,CASSRHLYGYTF,TGTGCCAGCAGCCGACATCTCTATGGCTACACCTTC
-,TRBV29-1,TRBJ2-2,-,CSVEGVTNTGELFF,TGCAGCGTTGAGGGGGTAACGAACACCGGGGAGCTGTTTTTT
-,TRBV28,TRBJ1-6,-,CASSLVVGVNSPLHF,TGTGCCAGCAGTTTGGTAGTAGGAGTTAATTCACCCCTCCACTTT
-,TRBV11-3,TRBJ2-7,-,CASSLDHRFDLYEQYF,TGTGCCAGCAGCTTAGATCACAGGTTTGATCTTTACGAGCAGTACTTC
-,TRBV20-1,TRBJ1-5,few,CSAIGPGVDNQPQHF,TGCAGTGCTATCGGCCCCGGGGTCGACAATCAGCCCCAGCATTTT
-,TRBV6-1,TRBJ2-1,few,CASSQTAGGEQFF,TGTGCCAGCAGTCAAACCGCGGGTGGGGAGCAGTTCTTC
-,TRBV7-2,TRBJ2-3,few,CASSLLWGVTDTQYF,TGTGCCAGCAGCTTACTTTGGGGCGTTACAGATACGCAGTATTTT
-,TRBV3-1,TRBJ2-5,many,CASSEDPGEETQYF,TGTGCCAGCAGCGAAGACCCCGGGGAAGAGACCCAGTACTTC
-,TRBV12-3/TRBV12-4,TRBJ1-1,many,CASSFMGGSMNTEAFF,TGTGCCAGCAGTTTTATGGGAGGGTCTATGAACACTGAAGCTTTCTTT
TRBD2,TRBV5-6,TRBJ2-1,many,CASSPALAGEYNEQFF,TGTGCCAGCAGCCCGGCTTTAGCGGGGGAGTACAATGAGCAGTTCTTC
-,TRBV6-5,TRBJ1-2,few,CASSYYRGRGGYTF,TGTGCCAGCAGTTACTATCGGGGGCGAGGAGGCTACACCTTC
-,TRBV12-3/TRBV12-4,TRBJ1-6,-,CASSMGGVGSPLHF,TGTGCCAGCTCTATGGGAGGGGTTGGATCACCCCTCCACTTT
-,TRBV19,TRBJ2-1,many,CASSIQVYNEQFF,TGTGCCAGTAGTATTCAGGTCTACAATGAGCAGTTCTTC
-,TRBV12-3/TRBV12-4,TRBJ1-3,many,CASSPPGSGARNTIYF,TGTGCCAGCAGCCCCCCTGGATCGGGGGCGCGAAACACCATATATTTT
-,TRBV20-1,TRBJ1-1,-,CSFYDTGFDTEAFF,TGCAGCTTCTACGACACGGGGTTTGACACTGAAGCTTTCTTT
TRBD1,TRBV7-9,TRBJ2-6,-,CASSRQGPGANVLTF,TGTGCCAGCAGCCGACAGGGGCCCGGGGCCAACGTCCTGACTTTC
TRBD2,TRBV10-3,TRBJ2-1,few,CAISASGGKSSYNEQFF,TGTGCCATCAGTGCCAGCGGGGGGAAGAGCTCCTACAATGAGCAGTTCTTC
-,TRBV11-2,TRBJ2-5,few,CASSLVCRQGEAGPETQYF,TGTGCCAGCAGCTTAGTCTGTCGGCAGGGAGAAGCTGGACCGGAGACCCAGTACTTC
-,TRBV18,TRBJ2-5,few,CASSPQKDFGETQYF,TGTGCCAGCTCACCACAGAAGGATTTCGGAGAGACCCAGTACTTC
TRBD2,TRBV4-3,TRBJ2-1,-,CASSQGGLAGYNEQFF,TGCGCCAGCAGCCAAGGGGGACTAGCGGGGTACAATGAGCAGTTCTTC
-,TRBV20-1,TRBJ1-6,-,CSARERGNSPLHF,TGCAGTGCTAGAGAGAGGGGTAATTCACCCCTCCACTTT
-,TRBV27,TRBJ2-3,many,CASRPGQLTDTQYF,TGTGCCAGCAGGCCCGGACAGCTTACAGATACGCAGTATTTT
-,TRBV10-3,TRBJ2-7,many,CATEGTYEQYF,TGTGCCACCGAAGGGACCTACGAGCAGTACTTC
-,TRBV7-2,TRBJ1-2,-,CASSLRQVNYGYTF,TGTGCCAGCAGCCTCCGACAGGTTAACTATGGCTACACCTTC
TRBD1,TRBV10-3,TRBJ1-6,many,CAISESTGQGNSPLHF,TGTGCCATCAGTGAGTCGACGGGACAGGGAAATTCACCCCTCCACTTT
TRBD1,TRBV27,TRBJ2-3,-,CASQQTGNTDTQYF,TGTGCCAGCCAGCAGACAGGGAACACAGATACGCAGTATTTT
-,TRBV20-1,TRBJ2-1,few,CSVPGEPRGGNEQFF,TGCAGTGTACCAGGCGAGCCTAGAGGGGGCAATGAGCAGTTCTTC
-,TRBV5-6,TRBJ2-1,-,CASSLAVGLSNNEQFF,TGTGCCAGCAGCTTGGCCGTAGGTCTTTCGAACAATGAGCAGTTCTTC
-,TRBV20-1,TRBJ1-2,few,CSARPSGANYGYTF,TGCAGTGCTAGGCCATCGGGGGCTAACTATGGCTACACCTTC
-,TRBV20-1,TRBJ1-1,-,CSANPGRGRNTEAFF,TGCAGTGCTAACCCAGGCCGGGGAAGGAACACTGAAGCTTTCTTT
TRBD1,TRBV20-1,TRBJ1-2,-,CSASETGDYGYTF,TGCAGTGCTAGTGAAACAGGGGACTATGGCTACACCTTC
-,TRBV20-1,TRBJ2-1,many,CSASGDHEQFF,TGCAGTGCTAGTGGTGACCATGAGCAGTTCTTC
-,TRBV5-5,TRBJ2-1,-,CASSSLGERDNEQFF,TGTGCCAGCAGCTCGCTGGGGGAGAGGGACAATGAGCAGTTCTTC
-,TRBV11-2,TRBJ2-5,-,CASSLVVGFGAQETQYF,TGTGCCAGCAGCTTAGTTGTTGGTTTCGGGGCCCAAGAGACCCAGTACTTC
-,TRBV10-1,TRBJ2-7,few,CASRGFEQYF,TGCGCCAGCAGAGGGTTCGAGCAGTACTTC
TRBD1,TRBV12-3/TRBV12-4,TRBJ2-7,-,CASSSLQGALFEQYF,TGTGCCAGCAGCTCCCTCCAGGGGGCCCTTTTCGAGCAGTACTTC
-,TRBV7-9,TRBJ2-5,-,CASSYVVVGETQYF,TGTGCCAGCAGCTACGTGGTCGTAGGGGAGACCCAGTACTTC
TRBD2,TRBV11-2,TRBJ2-3,-,CASSSGTRLDTQYF,TGTGCCAGCAGCTCCGGGACTAGGTTAGATACGCAGTATTTT
TRBD1,TRBV16,TRBJ2-2,many,CASRIPQERGQNTGELFF,TGTGCCAGCCGGATCCCCCAAGAAAGGGGGCAGAACACCGGGGAGCTGTTTTTT
TRBD1,TRBV6-1,TRBJ1-4,-,CASSRTGNEKLFF,TGTGCCAGCAGCAGGACAGGGAATGAAAAACTGTTTTTT
TRBD1,TRBV2,TRBJ2-1,-,CASRATGTGGENEQFF,TGTGCCAGCAGGGCCACCGGGACAGGGGGCGAAAATGAGCAGTTCTTC
TRBD1,TRBV18,TRBJ2-1,many,CASSPTGVYNEQFF,TGTGCCAGCTCGCCTACAGGGGTGTACAATGAGCAGTTCTTC
-,TRBV20-1,TRBJ2-4,few,CSARVLRHIQYF,TGCAGTGCTAGAGTCCTCCGGCACATTCAGTACTTC
-,TRBV6-5,TRBJ2-1,many,CASSYPRASSYNEQFF,TGTGCCAGCAGTTACCCCCGGGCAAGCTCCTACAATGAGCAGTTCTTC
-,TRBV11-2,TRBJ2-2,-,CASSQGYGNTGELFF,TGTGCCAGCAGCCAGGGGTATGGGAACACCGGGGAGCTGTTTTTT
TRBD1,TRBV24-1,TRBJ2-3,many,CATSDPGQRTDTQYF,TGTGCCACCAGTGACCCGGGACAGCGCACAGATACGCAGTATTTT
TRBD1,TRBV3-1,TRBJ2-3,many,CASSQLTGGSWTDTQYF,TGTGCCAGCAGCCAACTTACAGGGGGCAGTTGGACAGATACGCAGTATTTT
-,TRBV7-2,TRBJ1-1,many,CASSLAPVNTEAFF,TGTGCCAGCAGCTTAGCGCCAGTGAACACTGAAGCTTTCTTT
-,TRBV24-1,TRBJ2-1,-,CATSDLSGVGNNEQFF,TGTGCCACCAGTGATTTGTCCGGGGTTGGAAACAATGAGCAGTTCTTC
TRBD1,TRBV7-9,TRBJ2-2,few,CASSSTTGETGELFF,TGTGCCAGCAGCTCGACTACAGGGGAGACCGGGGAGCTGTTTTTT
TRBD2,TRBV6-4,TRBJ2-4,-,CASTTEASGDPRAKNIQYF,TGTGCCAGCACTACCGAGGCTAGCGGGGATCCAAGAGCCAAAAACATTCAGTACTTC
-,TRBV30,TRBJ2-7,once,CAWSDGSSYEQYF,TGTGCCTGGAGTGATGGCAGTTCCTACGAGCAGTACTTC
-,TRBV10-3,TRBJ1-2,few,CAITAGGYGYTF,TGTGCCATCACCGCCGGGGGCTATGGCTACACCTTC
-,TRBV19,TRBJ1-4,many,CASSMIPATNEKLFF,TGTGCCAGTAGCATGATCCCAGCAACTAATGAAAAACTGTTTTTT
-,TRBV29-1,TRBJ1-1,few,CSVVNRARNTEAFF,TGCAGCGTTGTTAACAGGGCAAGGAACACTGAAGCTTTCTTT
-,TRBV20-1,TRBJ2-5,-,CSARGYPQETQYF,TGCAGTGCTAGAGGGTATCCGCAAGAGACCCAGTACTTC
TRBD1,TRBV28,TRBJ1-2,-,CASSFPWTGRANYGYTF,TGTGCCAGCAGCTTTCCTTGGACAGGCCGAGCTAACTATGGCTACACCTTC
TRBD2,TRBV5-1,TRBJ2-1,-,CASSLASGGLSYNEQFF,TGCGCCAGCAGCTTGGCTAGCGGGGGCCTCTCCTACAATGAGCAGTTCTTC